The clone carrying this T cell receptor beta chain was observed a few times. These data are taken from a study of cytomegalovirus exposure and HLA in healthy donors. The PCR ran on 60 Vbeta and 13 Jbeta primers. TCRdb's table, derived via immunoSEQ multiplex PCR, lists solely in-frame clones and lacks some. This sample has some 120,000 clones, with 70% found just once. This CDR3 has 14 residues. The J segment lost 1 base and the V segment lost 5 bases, leaving 3 bases of the junction unmatched. Looked up from germline, CDR1 is MNHEY and CDR2 is SMNVEV (reference sequence). Sequencing was carried out using PBMCs. The rearrangement joins TRBV27 to TRBJ1-1; 8 positions match TRBD1. This sequence was found in a man aged 25-45 years in good health and CMV-seropositive. CDR3 region: CASSRTGSNTEAFF. CDR3 sequence (DNA): TGTGCCAGCAGTAGGACAGGGTCGAACACTGAAGCTTTCTTT.